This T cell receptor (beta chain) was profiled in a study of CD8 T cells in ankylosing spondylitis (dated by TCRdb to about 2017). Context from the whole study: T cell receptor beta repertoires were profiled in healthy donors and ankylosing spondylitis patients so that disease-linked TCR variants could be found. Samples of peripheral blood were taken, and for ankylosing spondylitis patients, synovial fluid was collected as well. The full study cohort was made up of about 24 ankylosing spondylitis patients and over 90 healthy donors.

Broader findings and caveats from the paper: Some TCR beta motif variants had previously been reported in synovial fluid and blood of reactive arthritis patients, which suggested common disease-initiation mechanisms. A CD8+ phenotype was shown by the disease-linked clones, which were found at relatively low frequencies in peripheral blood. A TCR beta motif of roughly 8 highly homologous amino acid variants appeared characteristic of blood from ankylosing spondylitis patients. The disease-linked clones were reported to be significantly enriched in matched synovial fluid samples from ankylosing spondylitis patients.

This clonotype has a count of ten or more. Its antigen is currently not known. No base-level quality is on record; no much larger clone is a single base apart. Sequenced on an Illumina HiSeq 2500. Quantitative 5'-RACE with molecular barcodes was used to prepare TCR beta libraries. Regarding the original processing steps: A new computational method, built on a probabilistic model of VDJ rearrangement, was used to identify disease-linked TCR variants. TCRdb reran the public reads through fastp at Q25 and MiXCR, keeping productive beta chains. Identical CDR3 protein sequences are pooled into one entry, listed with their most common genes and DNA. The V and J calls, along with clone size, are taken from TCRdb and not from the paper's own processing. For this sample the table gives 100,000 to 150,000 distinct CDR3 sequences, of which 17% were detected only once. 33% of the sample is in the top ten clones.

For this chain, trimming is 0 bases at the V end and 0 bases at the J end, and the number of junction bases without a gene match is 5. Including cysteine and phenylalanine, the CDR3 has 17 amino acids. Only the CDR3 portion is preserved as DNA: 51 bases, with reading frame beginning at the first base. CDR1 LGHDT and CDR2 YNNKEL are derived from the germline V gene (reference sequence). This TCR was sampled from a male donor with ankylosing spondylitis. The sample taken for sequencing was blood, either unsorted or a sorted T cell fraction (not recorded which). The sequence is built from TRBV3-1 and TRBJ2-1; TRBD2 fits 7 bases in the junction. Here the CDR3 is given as CASSQDRSGFSYNEQFF. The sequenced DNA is TGTGCCAGCAGCCAAGATCGTAGCGGGTTCTCCTACAATGAGCAGTTCTTC.